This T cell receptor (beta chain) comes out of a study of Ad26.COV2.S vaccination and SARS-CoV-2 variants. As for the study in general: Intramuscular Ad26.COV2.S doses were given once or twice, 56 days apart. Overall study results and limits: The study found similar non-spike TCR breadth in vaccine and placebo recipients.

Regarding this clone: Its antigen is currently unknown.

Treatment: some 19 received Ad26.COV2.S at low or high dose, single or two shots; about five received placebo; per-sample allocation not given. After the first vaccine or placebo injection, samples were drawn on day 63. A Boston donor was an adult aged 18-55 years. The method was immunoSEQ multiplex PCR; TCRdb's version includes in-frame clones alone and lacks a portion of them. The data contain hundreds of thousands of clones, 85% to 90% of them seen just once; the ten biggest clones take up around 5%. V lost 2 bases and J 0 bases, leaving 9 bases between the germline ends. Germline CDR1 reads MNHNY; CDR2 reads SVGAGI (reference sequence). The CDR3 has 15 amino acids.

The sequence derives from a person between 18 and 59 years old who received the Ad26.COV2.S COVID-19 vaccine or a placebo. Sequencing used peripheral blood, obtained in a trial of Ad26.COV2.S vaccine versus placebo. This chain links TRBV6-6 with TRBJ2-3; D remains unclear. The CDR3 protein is CASSYDPRSTDTQYF. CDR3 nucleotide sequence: TGTGCCAGCAGTTACGACCCGAGAAGCACAGATACGCAGTATTTT.